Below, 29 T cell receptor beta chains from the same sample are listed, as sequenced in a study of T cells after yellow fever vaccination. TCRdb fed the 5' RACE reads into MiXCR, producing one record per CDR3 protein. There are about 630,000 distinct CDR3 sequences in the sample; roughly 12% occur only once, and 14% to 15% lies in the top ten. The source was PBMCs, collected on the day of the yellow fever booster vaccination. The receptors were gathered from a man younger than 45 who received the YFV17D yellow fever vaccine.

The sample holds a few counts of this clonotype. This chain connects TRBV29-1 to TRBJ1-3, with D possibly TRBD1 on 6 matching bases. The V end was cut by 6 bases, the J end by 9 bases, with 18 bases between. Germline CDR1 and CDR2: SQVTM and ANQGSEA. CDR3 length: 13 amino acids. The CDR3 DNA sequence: TGCAGCGTGCGGGCCCGGGGAGGGGGCACCATATATTTT. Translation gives CSVRARGGGTIYF.

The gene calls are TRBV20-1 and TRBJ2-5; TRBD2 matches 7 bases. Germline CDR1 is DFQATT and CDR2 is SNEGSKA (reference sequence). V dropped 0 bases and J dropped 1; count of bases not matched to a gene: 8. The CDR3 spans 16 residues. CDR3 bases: TGCAGTGCTAGAGATCTCGGCGGGGGAATCCAAGAGACCCAGTACTTC. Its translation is CSARDLGGGIQETQYF.

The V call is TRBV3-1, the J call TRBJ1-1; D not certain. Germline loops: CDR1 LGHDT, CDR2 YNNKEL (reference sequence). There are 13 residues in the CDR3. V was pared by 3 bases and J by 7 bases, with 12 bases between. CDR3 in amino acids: CASSHNRASEAFF. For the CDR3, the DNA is TGTGCCAGCAGCCACAACCGGGCCAGTGAAGCTTTCTTT.

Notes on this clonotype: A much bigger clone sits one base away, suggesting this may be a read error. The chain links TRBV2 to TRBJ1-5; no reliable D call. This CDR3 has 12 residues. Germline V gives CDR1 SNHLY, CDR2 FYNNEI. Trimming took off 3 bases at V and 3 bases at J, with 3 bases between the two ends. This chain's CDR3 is CASSEVNQPQHF. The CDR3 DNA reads TGTGCCAGCAGTGAGGTCAATCAGCCCCAGCATTTT.

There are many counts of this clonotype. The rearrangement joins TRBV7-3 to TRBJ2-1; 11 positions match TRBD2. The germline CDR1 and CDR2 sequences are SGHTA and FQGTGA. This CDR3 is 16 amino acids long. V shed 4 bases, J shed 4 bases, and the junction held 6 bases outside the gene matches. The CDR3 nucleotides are TGTGCCAGCAGCTCCGGGACTAGCGGCAGATACAATGAGCAGTTCTTC. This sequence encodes CASSSGTSGRYNEQFF.

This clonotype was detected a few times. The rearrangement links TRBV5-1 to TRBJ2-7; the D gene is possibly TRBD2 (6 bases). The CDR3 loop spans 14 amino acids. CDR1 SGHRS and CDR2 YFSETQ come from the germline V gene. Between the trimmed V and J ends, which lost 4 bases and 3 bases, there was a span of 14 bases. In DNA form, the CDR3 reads TGCGCCAGCAGCCCTGGACGGGGGAGCTACGAGCAGTACTTC. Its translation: CASSPGRGSYEQYF.

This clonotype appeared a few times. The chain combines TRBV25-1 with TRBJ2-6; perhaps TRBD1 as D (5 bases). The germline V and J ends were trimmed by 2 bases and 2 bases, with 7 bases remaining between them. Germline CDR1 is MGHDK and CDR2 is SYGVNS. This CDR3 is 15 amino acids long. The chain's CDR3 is CASSEGRAGANVLTF. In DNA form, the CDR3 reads TGTGCCAGCAGTGAAGGCAGGGCTGGGGCCAACGTCCTGACTTTC.

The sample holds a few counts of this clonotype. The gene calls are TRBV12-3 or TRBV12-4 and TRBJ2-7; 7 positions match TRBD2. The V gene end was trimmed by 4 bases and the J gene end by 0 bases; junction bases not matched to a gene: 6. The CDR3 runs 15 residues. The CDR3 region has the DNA TGTGCCAGCAGTTACCAGGGCGGGAGCTCCTACGAGCAGTACTTC. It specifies CASSYQGGSSYEQYF.

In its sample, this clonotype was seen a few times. This chain's CDR3 is CATSRDRGQPQHF. The CDR3 bases are TGTGCCACCAGCAGGGACAGGGGACAGCCCCAGCATTTT. The chain has TRBV15 and TRBJ1-5; TRBD1 aligns across 9 bases. The germline V gene has CDR1 LNHNV and CDR2 YYDKDF (reference sequence). This CDR3 has 13 amino acids. The J segment lost 7 bases and the V segment lost 3 bases, leaving 1 base of the junction unmatched.

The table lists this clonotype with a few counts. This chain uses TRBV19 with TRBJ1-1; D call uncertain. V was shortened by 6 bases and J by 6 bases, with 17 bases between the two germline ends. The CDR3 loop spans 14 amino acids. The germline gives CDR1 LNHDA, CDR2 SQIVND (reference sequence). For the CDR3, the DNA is TGTGCCAGTAGCGCCGGGAGGATAATATCTGAAGCTTTCTTT. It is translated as CASSAGRIISEAFF. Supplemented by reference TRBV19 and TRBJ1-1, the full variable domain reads DGGITQSPKYLFRKEGQNVTLSCEQNLNHDAMYWYRQDPGQGLRLIYYSQIVNDFQKGDIAEGYSVSREKKESFPLTVTSAQKNPTAFYLCASSAGRIISEAFFGQGTRLTVV.

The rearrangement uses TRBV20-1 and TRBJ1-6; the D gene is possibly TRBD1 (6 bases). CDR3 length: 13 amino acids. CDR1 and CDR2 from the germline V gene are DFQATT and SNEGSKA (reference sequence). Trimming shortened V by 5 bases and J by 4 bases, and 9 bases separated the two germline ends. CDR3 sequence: CSAWTDYNSPLHF. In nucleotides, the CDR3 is TGCAGTGCTTGGACAGATTATAATTCACCCCTCCACTTT.

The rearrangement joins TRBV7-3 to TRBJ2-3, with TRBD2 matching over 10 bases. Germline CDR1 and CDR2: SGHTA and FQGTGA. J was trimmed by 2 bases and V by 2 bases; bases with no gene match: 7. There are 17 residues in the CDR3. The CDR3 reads CASSLQPSGGITDTQYF. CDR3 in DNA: TGTGCCAGCAGCTTACAGCCTAGCGGGGGTATCACAGATACGCAGTATTTT.

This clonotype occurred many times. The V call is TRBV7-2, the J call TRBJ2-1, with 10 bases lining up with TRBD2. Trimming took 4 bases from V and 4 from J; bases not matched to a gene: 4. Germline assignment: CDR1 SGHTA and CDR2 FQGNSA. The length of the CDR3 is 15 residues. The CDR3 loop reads CASSYSGRSYNEQFF. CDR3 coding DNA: TGTGCCAGCAGCTATAGCGGGAGGTCGTACAATGAGCAGTTCTTC.

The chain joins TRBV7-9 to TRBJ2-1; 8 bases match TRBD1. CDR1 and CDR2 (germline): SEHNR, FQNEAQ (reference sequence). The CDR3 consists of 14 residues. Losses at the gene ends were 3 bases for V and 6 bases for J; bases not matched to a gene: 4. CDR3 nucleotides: TGTGCCAGCAGCTTCGACAGGGGAGGCAATGAGCAGTTCTTC. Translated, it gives CASSFDRGGNEQFF.

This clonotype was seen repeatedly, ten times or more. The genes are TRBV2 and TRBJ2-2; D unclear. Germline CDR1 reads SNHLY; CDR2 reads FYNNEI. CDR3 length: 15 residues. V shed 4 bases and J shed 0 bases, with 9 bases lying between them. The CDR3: CASSVTLTNTGELFF. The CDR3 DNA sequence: TGTGCCAGCAGTGTGACCCTAACGAACACCGGGGAGCTGTTTTTT.

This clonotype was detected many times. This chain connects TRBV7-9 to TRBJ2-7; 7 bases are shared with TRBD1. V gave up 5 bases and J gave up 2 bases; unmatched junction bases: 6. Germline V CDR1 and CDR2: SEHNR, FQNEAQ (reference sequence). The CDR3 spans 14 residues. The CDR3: CASSQPTGAYEQYF. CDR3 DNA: TGTGCCAGCAGCCAACCAACAGGGGCCTACGAGCAGTACTTC.

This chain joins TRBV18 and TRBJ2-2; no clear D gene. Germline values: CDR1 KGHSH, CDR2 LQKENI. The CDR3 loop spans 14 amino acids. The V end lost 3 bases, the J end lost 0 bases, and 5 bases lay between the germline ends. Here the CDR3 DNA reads TGTGCCAGCTCACCTAAGGCGAACACCGGGGAGCTGTTTTTT. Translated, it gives CASSPKANTGELFF.

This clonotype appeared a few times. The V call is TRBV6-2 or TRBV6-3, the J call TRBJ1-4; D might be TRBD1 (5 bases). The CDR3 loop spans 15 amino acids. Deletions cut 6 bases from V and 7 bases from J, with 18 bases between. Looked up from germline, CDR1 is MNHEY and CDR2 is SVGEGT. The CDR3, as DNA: TGTGCCAGCAGACCAGCCGGGGGTCCGTTTGAAAAACTGTTTTTT. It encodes CASRPAGGPFEKLFF.

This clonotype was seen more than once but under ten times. The CDR3 loop is CASSLATGGNEQYF. The CDR3 region has the DNA TGCGCCAGCAGCTTGGCGACAGGGGGCAACGAGCAGTACTTC. The chain employs TRBV5-1 and TRBJ2-7; 10 nucleotides align to TRBD1. The CDR3 totals 14 residues. Germline V lookup: CDR1 SGHRS, CDR2 YFSETQ. The junction had 2 bases not matched to a gene; V was cut back by 0 bases and J by 5 bases.

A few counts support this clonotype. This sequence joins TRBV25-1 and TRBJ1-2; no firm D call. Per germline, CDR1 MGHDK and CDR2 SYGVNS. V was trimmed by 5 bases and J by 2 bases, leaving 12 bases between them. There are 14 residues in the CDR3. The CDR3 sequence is CASSLGERNYGYTF. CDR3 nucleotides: TGTGCCAGCAGTCTTGGGGAACGCAACTATGGCTACACCTTC.

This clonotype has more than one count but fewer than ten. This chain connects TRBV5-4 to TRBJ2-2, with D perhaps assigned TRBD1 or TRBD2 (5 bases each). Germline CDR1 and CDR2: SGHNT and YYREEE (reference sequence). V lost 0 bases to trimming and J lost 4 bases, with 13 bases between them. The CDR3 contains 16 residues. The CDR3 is CASSLAAARGTGELFF. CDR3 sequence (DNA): TGTGCCAGCAGCTTGGCAGCGGCAAGGGGCACCGGGGAGCTGTTTTTT.

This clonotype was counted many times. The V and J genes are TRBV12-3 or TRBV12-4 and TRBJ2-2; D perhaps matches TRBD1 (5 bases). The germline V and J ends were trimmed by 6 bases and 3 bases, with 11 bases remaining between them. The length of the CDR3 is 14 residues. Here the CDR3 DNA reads TGTGCCAGCAGACCCCAGGGTCACACCGGGGAGCTGTTTTTT. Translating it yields CASRPQGHTGELFF.

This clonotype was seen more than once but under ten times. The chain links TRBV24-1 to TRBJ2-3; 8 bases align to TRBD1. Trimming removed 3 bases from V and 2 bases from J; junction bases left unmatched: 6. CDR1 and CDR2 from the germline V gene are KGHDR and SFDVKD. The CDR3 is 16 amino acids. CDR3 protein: CATSDTGTGATDTQYF. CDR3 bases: TGTGCCACCAGTGATACCGGGACAGGAGCCACAGATACGCAGTATTTT.

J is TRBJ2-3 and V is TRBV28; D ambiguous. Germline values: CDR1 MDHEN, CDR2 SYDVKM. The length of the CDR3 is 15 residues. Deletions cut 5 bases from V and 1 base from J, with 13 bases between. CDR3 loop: CASSQLLTGTDTQYF. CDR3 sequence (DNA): TGTGCCAGCAGTCAACTGTTGACCGGCACAGATACGCAGTATTTT.

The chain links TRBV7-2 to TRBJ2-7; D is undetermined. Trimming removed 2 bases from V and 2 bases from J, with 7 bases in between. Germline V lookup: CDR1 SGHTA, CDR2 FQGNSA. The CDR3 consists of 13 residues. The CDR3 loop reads CASSLFVAYEQYF. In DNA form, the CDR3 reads TGTGCCAGCAGCTTATTTGTAGCCTACGAGCAGTACTTC.

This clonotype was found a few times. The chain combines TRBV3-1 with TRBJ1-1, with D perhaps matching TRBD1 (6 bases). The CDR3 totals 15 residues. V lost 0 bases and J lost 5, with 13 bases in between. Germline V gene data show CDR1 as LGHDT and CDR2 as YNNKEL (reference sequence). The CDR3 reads CASSQERGAETEAFF. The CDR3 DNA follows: TGTGCCAGCAGCCAAGAGCGGGGGGCGGAAACTGAAGCTTTCTTT.

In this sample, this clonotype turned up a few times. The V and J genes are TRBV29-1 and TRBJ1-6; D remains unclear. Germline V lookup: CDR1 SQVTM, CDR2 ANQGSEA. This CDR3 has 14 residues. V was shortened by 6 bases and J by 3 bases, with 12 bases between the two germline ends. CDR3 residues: CSVKTGNYNSPLHF. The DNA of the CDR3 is TGCAGCGTGAAGACGGGGAACTATAATTCACCCCTCCACTTT.

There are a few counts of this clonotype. CDR3 bases: TGCAGTGCTAGAGCCGTGGGGCGGGAGAACGAGCAGTACTTC. It yields the protein CSARAVGRENEQYF. The chain is built from TRBV20-1 and TRBJ2-7, with 7 bases aligning to TRBD2. The V gene end was trimmed by 1 base and the J gene end by 5 bases; junction bases not matched to a gene: 8. Germline CDR1 reads DFQATT; CDR2 reads SNEGSKA (reference sequence). This CDR3 is 14 amino acids long.

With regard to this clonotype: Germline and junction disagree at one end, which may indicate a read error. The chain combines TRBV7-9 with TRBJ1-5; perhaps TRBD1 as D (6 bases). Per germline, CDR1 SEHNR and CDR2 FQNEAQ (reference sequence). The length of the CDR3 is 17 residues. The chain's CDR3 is CASSLAKDSASNQPQHF. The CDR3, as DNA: TGTGCCAGCAGCCTAGCCAAGGACAGCGCTAGCAATCAGCCCCAGCATTTT.